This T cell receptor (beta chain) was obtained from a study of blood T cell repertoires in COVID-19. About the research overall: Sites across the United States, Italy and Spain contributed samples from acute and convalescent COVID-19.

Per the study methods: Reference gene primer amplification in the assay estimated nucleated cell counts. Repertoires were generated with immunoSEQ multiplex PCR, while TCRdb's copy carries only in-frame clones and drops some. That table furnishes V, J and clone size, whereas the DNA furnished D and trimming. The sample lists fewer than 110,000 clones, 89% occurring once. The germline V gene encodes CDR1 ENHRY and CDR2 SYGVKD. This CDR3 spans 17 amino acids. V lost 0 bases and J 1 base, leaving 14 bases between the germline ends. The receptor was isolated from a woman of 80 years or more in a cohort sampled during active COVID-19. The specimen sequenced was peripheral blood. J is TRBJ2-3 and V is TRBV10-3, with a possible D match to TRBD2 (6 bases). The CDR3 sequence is CAISESPGGRRTDTQYF. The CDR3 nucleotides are TGTGCCATCAGTGAGTCCCCTGGGGGGAGACGCACAGATACGCAGTATTTT.